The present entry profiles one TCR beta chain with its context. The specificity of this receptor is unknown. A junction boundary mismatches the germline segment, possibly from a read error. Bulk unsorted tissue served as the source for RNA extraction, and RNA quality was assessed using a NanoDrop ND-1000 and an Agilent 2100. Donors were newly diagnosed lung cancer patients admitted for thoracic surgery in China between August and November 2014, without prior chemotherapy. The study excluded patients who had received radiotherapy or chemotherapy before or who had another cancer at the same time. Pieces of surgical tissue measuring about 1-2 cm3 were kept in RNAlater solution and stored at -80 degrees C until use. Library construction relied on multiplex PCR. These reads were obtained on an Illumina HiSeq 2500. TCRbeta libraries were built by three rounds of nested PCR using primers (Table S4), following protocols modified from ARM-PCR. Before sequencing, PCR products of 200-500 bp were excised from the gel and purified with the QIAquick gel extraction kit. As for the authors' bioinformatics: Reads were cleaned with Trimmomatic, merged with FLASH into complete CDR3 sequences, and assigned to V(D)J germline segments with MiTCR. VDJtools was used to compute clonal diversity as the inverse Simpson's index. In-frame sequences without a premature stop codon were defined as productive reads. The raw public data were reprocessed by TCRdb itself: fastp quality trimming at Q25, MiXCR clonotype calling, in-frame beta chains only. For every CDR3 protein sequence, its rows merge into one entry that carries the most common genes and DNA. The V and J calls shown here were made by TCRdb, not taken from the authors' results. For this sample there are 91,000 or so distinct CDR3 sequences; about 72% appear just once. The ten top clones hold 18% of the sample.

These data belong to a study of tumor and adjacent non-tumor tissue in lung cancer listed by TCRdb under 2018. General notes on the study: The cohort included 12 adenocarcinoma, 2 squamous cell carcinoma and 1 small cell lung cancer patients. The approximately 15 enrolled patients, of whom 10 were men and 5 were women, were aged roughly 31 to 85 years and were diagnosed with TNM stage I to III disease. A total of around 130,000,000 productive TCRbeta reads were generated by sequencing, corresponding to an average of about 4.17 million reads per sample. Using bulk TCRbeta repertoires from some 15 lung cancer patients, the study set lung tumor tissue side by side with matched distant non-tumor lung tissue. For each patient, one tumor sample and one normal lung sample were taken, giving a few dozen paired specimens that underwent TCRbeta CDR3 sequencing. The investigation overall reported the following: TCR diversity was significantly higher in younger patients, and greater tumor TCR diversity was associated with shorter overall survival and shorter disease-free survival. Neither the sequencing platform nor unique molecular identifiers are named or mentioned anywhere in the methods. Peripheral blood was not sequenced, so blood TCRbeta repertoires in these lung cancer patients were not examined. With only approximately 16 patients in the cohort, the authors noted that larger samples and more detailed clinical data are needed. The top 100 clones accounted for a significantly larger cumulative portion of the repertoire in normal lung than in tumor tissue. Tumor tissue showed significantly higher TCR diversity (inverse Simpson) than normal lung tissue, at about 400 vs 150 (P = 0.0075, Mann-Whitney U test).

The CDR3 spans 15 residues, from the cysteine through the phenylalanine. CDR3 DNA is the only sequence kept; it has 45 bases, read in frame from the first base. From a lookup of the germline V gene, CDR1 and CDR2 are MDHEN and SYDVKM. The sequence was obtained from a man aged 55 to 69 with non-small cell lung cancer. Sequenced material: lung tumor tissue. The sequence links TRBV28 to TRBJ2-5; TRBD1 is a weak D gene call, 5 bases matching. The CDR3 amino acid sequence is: CASSRPWGGKEAQYF. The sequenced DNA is TGTGCCAGCAGTCGGCCCTGGGGCGGCAAAGAGGCCCAGTACTTC.